These 15 T cell receptor beta chains were sequenced from one sample in a study of somatic mutations in cytotoxic T cells in rheumatoid arthritis. Data came from immunoSEQ multiplex PCR; TCRdb stores just in-frame clones and leaves some out. The repertoire holds tens of thousands of clones, around 80% seen once, with roughly 3.2% in the top ten. The sequencing input was CD8+ T cells sorted from blood. These TCRs come from a man aged 40-49 years in good health.

The sample holds a few counts of this clone. The gene calls are TRBV30 and TRBJ2-1; D is unresolved. The germline CDR1 and CDR2 sequences are GTSNPN and SVGIG (reference sequence). The CDR3 totals 13 residues. The V end was cut by 0 bases, the J end by 7 bases, with 10 bases between. The chain's CDR3 is CAWSVSLGNEQFF. As DNA, the CDR3 is TGTGCCTGGAGTGTCAGCCTAGGGAATGAGCAGTTCTTC.

This clone was observed a few times. J is TRBJ2-1 and V is TRBV2; the D is unclear. The CDR3 sequence is 15 residues long. V lost 2 bases to trimming and J lost 0 bases, with 8 bases between them. Germline V CDR1 and CDR2: SNHLY, FYNNEI. The CDR3 DNA is TGTGCCAGCAGTGAATACAGCTCCTCCTACAATGAGCAGTTCTTC. This encodes CASSEYSSSYNEQFF.

This chain joins TRBV29-1 and TRBJ2-7; D perhaps matches TRBD1 (5 bases). This CDR3 contains 13 residues. V was pared by 1 base and J by 3 bases, with 10 bases between. Germline CDR1 SQVTM, CDR2 ANQGSEA. The CDR3 spells CSVEVGTGYEQYF. The DNA for the CDR3 is TGCAGCGTTGAAGTCGGCACAGGCTACGAGCAGTACTTC.

The chain carries TRBV27 and TRBJ2-1, with 7 bases that match TRBD1. CDR1 is MNHEY, CDR2 SMNVEV, per germline (reference sequence). Unmatched junction bases numbered 17, after V lost 5 bases and J lost 10 bases. The CDR3 extends over 16 amino acids. CDR3 bases: TGTGCCAGCAGTCCTACCTCCCCAGGACAGGCAGTGGAGCAGTTCTTC. Translated, it gives CASSPTSPGQAVEQFF.

The chain is built from TRBV7-9 and TRBJ2-2; tentative D call: TRBD2 (5 bases). The V and J ends lost 5 bases and 0 bases respectively, with 19 bases between them. Germline CDR1 reads SEHNR; CDR2 reads FQNEAQ (reference sequence). This CDR3 contains 18 residues. The CDR3 bases are TGTGCCAGCAGCCCCCTCGAGCGGATACGCGCGAACACCGGGGAGCTGTTTTTT. This encodes CASSPLERIRANTGELFF.

The chain recombines TRBV9 with TRBJ2-3, with 9 bases that match TRBD2. The CDR3 consists of 16 residues. Germline V gives CDR1 SGDLS, CDR2 YYNGEE. The V gene end was trimmed by 0 bases and the J gene end by 3 bases; junction bases not matched to a gene: 5. The CDR3 DNA follows: TGTGCCAGCAGCGTAGGCGGCGGGAGGGGAACAGATACGCAGTATTTT. Its translation is CASSVGGGRGTDTQYF.

The chain uses TRBV27 and TRBJ2-1; 8 bases match TRBD2. Per the germline V gene, CDR1 is MNHEY and CDR2 is SMNVEV (reference sequence). Losses at the gene ends were 8 bases for V and 0 bases for J; bases not matched to a gene: 6. This CDR3 has 15 residues. In DNA, the CDR3 is TGTGCCAGCTCCTCGGGACTAGGCTCCTACAATGAGCAGTTCTTC. This translates into CASSSGLGSYNEQFF.

This clone was seen a handful of times. The genes are TRBV10-2 and TRBJ1-4; D call uncertain. Looked up from germline, CDR1 is WSHSY and CDR2 is SAAADI. The length of the CDR3 is 12 residues. The ends were cut back, 6 bases at V and 5 bases at J, with 7 bases in the middle. The CDR3 DNA follows: TGCGCCAGCAGCGGACTCAATGAAAAACTGTTTTTT. Translating it yields CASSGLNEKLFF.

The chain couples TRBV6-5 to TRBJ2-5, with D perhaps matching TRBD2 (6 bases). Germline V CDR1 and CDR2: MNHEY, SVGAGI. Trimming took off 6 bases at V and 2 bases at J, with 16 bases between the two ends. The CDR3 is 15 amino acids. The chain's CDR3 is CASSVSASEQETQYF. Written as DNA, the CDR3 is TGTGCCAGCAGCGTGTCGGCTAGCGAACAAGAGACCCAGTACTTC.

This sequence joins TRBV19 and TRBJ2-7; D might be TRBD1 (6 bases). V was pared by 5 bases and J by 6 bases, with 8 bases between. The CDR3 runs to 11 residues. In germline, CDR1 is LNHDA, CDR2 SQIVND (reference sequence). CDR3 coding DNA: TGTGCCAGTAGTGTAGGGGGCGAGCAGTACTTC. The encoded protein is CASSVGGEQYF.

This clone was counted a few times. J is TRBJ2-7 and V is TRBV27; D call uncertain. V shed 8 bases and J shed 6 bases, with 17 bases lying between them. The length of the CDR3 is 13 residues. Germline V gene sequence: CDR1 MNHEY, CDR2 SMNVEV (reference sequence). The CDR3, as DNA: TGTGCCAGCGGCTTATTCGGGCCACGCGAGCAGTACTTC. Amino acid sequence: CASGLFGPREQYF.

A remark on this clone: Germline is not matched at one junction end, which may reflect a read error. The chain has TRBV4-3 and TRBJ2-1; TRBD1 is a possible D gene (6 bases). Germline V gives CDR1 LGHNA, CDR2 YSLEER. This CDR3 is 14 amino acids long. The CDR3 loop reads CASSPGVSSNEQFF. In DNA, the CDR3 is TGCGCCAGCAGCCCAGGGGTCTCCTCCAATGAGCAGTTCTTC.

V and J are TRBV2 and TRBJ1-5; D unresolved. Looked up from germline, CDR1 is SNHLY and CDR2 is FYNNEI. The CDR3 is made up of 14 amino acids. Trimming removed 8 bases at V and 0 bases at J, with 11 bases between. The chain's CDR3 is CASAATYSNQPQHF. The CDR3 nucleotides read TGTGCCAGCGCAGCAACGTATAGCAATCAGCCCCAGCATTTT.

The chain couples TRBV27 to TRBJ2-3; 7 bases match TRBD2. Germline assignment: CDR1 MNHEY and CDR2 SMNVEV (reference sequence). The CDR3 spans 14 residues. V dropped 5 bases and J dropped 3; count of bases not matched to a gene: 5. In DNA form, the CDR3 reads TGTGCCAGCAGTCCGGGACTAACTACAGATACGCAGTATTTT. Its translation: CASSPGLTTDTQYF.

This chain joins TRBV7-6 and TRBJ1-1, with 7 bases fitting TRBD1. The CDR3 is made up of 14 amino acids. Germline V gene data show CDR1 as SGHVS and CDR2 as FNYEAQ. V trimming: 3 bases; J trimming: 0 bases; junction bases outside the gene matches: 1. As DNA, the CDR3 is TGTGCCAGCAGCTTGGGGACAGTGAACACTGAAGCTTTCTTT. This sequence encodes CASSLGTVNTEAFF.